This entry concerns a single TCR beta chain. The antigen is not known. This sample is part of a study of blood T cells in healthy people across ages. Study-wide results and limits: In these data, TCR beta diversity tracked strongly with naive T cell percentage.

Together with a sample-barcoded 5' primer, a J-beta primer mix was included in a second PCR lasting roughly 6 to 12 cycles. TCRdb redid the calling of the 5' RACE reads with MiXCR, one entry per CDR3 protein. The sample lists roughly 1,500,000 distinct CDR3 sequences, 30% to 40% seen once, with about 11% in the top ten. V was clipped by 6 bases and J by 8 bases; unmatched bases: 8. CDR1 MNHNS and CDR2 SASEGT come from the germline V gene. The CDR3 is made up of 14 amino acids. The receptor was isolated from a woman aged 25 to 39 in good health. The chain employs TRBV6-1 and TRBJ2-1, with 9 bases fitting TRBD1. Sample: blood. CDR3 residues: CASRGQGEGHEQFF. The CDR3 DNA follows: TGTGCCAGCAGGGGACAGGGAGAGGGGCATGAGCAGTTCTTC.